The clone carrying this T cell receptor beta chain has more than one count but fewer than ten. Profiled with immunoSEQ multiplex PCR; TCRdb holds only in-frame clones, not every one. The table includes some 98,000 clones, around 82% detected once. The sample originates from a study of blood T cell repertoires in COVID-19. CDR1 is SQVTM and CDR2 is ANQGSEA in the germline V gene. This CDR3 contains 12 residues. The germline V and J ends were trimmed by 3 bases and 7 bases, with 10 bases remaining between them. The V and J genes are TRBV29-1 and TRBJ2-1, with D possibly being TRBD2 (5 bases). The clonotype originates from a man in his 70s with active or convalescent COVID-19. The source material was peripheral blood. The CDR3 DNA sequence: TGCAGCGTTGACGGGGTGGCGAATGAGCAGTTCTTC. Protein sequence: CSVDGVANEQFF.